Listed here are 27 T cell receptor beta chains from one sample, sequenced in a study of T cell repertoires in cytomegalovirus infection. TCRdb itself ran the reads through MiXCR, one entry per CDR3 protein. The table records 450,000 to 600,000 distinct CDR3 sequences, 11% of them present only once. Sequences were obtained from PBMCs. The receptors derive from a human donor in good health (CMV status not recorded). Some clones in this sample may be carry-over from other donors' samples.

At least ten counts were recorded for this clonotype. The chain uses TRBV11-2 and TRBJ2-1; TRBD2 is a possible D gene (5 bases). Per the germline V gene, CDR1 is SGHAT and CDR2 is FQNNGV. The CDR3 has 14 amino acids. The V end lost 6 bases, the J end lost 7 bases, and 16 bases lay between the germline ends. The CDR3 region is CASRPTRTWNEQFF. In DNA form, the CDR3 reads TGTGCCAGCAGGCCCACGAGGACTTGGAATGAGCAGTTCTTC. Supplemented by reference TRBV11-2 and TRBJ2-1, the full variable domain reads EAGVAQSPRYKIIEKRQSVAFWCNPISGHATLYWYQQILGQGPKLLIQFQNNGVVDDSQLPKDRFSAERLKGVDSTLKIQPAKLEDSAVYLCASRPTRTWNEQFFGPGTRLTVL.

This clonotype was counted many times. V and J are TRBV7-2 and TRBJ2-2, with TRBD2 matching 10 bases. The CDR3 covers 17 residues. V lost 4 bases and J lost 4; bases outside the gene matches: 9. The germline V gene has CDR1 SGHTA and CDR2 FQGNSA. The CDR3 here is CASSSLAGAVGTGELFF. DNA of the CDR3: TGTGCCAGCAGCTCTCTAGCGGGAGCGGTTGGCACCGGGGAGCTGTTTTTT.

This clonotype has at least ten counts. V and J are TRBV29-1 and TRBJ2-1; 9 nucleotides agree with TRBD1. Germline V CDR1 and CDR2: SQVTM, ANQGSEA. The CDR3 sequence is 15 residues long. V shed 6 bases and J 5 bases; nucleotides not matched to a gene: 11. The CDR3 DNA reads as TGCAGCGTGATCCCCGACAGGGGGATAAACAATGAGCAGTTCTTC. It yields the protein CSVIPDRGINNEQFF.

A note on this clonotype: Since a much larger clone is just one base distant, this may be a read error. CDR3 in amino acids: CASSLNVVAYNEQFF. The CDR3, as DNA: TGTGCCAGCAGCTTAAACGTGGTTGCCTACAATGAGCAGTTCTTC. The chain uses TRBV5-4 and TRBJ2-1; D remains unclear. CDR3 length: 15 residues. Germline assignment: CDR1 SGHNT and CDR2 YYREEE (reference sequence). V lost 2 bases and J lost 2, with 11 bases in between.

This clonotype was counted many times. The chain has TRBV7-9 and TRBJ2-7; D possibly corresponds to TRBD2 (5 bases). From germline, CDR1 is SEHNR and CDR2 FQNEAQ (reference sequence). The germline V and J ends were trimmed by 4 bases and 5 bases, with 27 bases remaining between them. CDR3 length: 18 residues. Written as DNA, the CDR3 is TGTGCCAGCAGCTATCACCGAGCGGTTGGCGGAAGGGTAGACGAGCAGTACTTC. This gives the protein CASSYHRAVGGRVDEQYF.

At least ten counts were recorded for this clonotype. This chain uses TRBV5-1 with TRBJ1-2, with TRBD1 matching over 9 bases. CDR1 and CDR2 (germline): SGHRS, YFSETQ. The CDR3 runs to 15 residues. The V gene end was trimmed by 4 bases and the J gene end by 1 base; junction bases not matched to a gene: 5. The CDR3 sequence is CASSKTGGVNYGYTF. DNA for the CDR3: TGCGCCAGCAGCAAGACAGGGGGAGTTAACTATGGCTACACCTTC.

The J gene is TRBJ2-1, the V gene TRBV4-1; D possibly corresponds to TRBD1 (5 bases). The V and J ends lost 0 bases and 11 bases respectively, with 11 bases between them. This CDR3 comprises 13 residues. From germline, CDR1 is MGHRA and CDR2 YSYEKL. The chain's CDR3 is CASSQENDRQQFF. CDR3 DNA sequence: TGCGCCAGCAGCCAAGAAAACGACAGACAGCAGTTCTTC.

This clonotype was recorded a few times. The genes are TRBV7-9 and TRBJ2-7; 11 nucleotides match TRBD1. This CDR3 has 15 residues. Germline V gives CDR1 SEHNR, CDR2 FQNEAQ (reference sequence). Unmatched junction bases numbered 4, after V lost 4 bases and J lost 2 bases. CDR3 sequence (DNA): TGTGCCAGCAGCTGGGGACAGGGGGTAACCTACGAGCAGTACTTC. Encoded protein: CASSWGQGVTYEQYF.

This clonotype showed up many times. The V and J genes are TRBV11-2 and TRBJ1-4, with TRBD1 identical over 7 bases. The germline gives CDR1 SGHAT, CDR2 FQNNGV. This CDR3 has 19 amino acids. Losses at the gene ends were 0 bases for V and 5 bases for J; bases not matched to a gene: 15. CDR3 sequence: CASSLDQMAGGSLNEKLFF. CDR3 nucleotides: TGTGCCAGCAGCTTAGATCAAATGGCAGGGGGGAGCCTAAATGAAAAACTGTTTTTT.

A few counts support this clonotype. The rearrangement joins TRBV9 to TRBJ2-7; a weak D match, TRBD1 (5 bases). The CDR3 totals 14 residues. Trimming took off 0 bases at V and 5 bases at J, with 12 bases between the two ends. Germline CDR1 and CDR2: SGDLS and YYNGEE. The CDR3 DNA is TGTGCCAGCAGCGTAGATGGCAGGGATAACGAGCAGTACTTC. Encoded protein: CASSVDGRDNEQYF.

This clonotype was recorded a few times. The rearrangement links TRBV6-1 to TRBJ1-4; D remains ambiguous. CDR1 and CDR2 (germline): MNHNS, SASEGT. There are 13 residues in the CDR3. Deletions cut 7 bases from V and 8 bases from J, with 14 bases between. CDR3 loop: CASNAQKREKLFF. CDR3 DNA sequence: TGTGCCAGCAACGCACAGAAACGGGAAAAACTGTTTTTT.

This chain links TRBV3-1 with TRBJ1-6; D not resolved. The V gene lost 4 bases and the J gene lost 3 bases, with 10 bases spanning the gap. There are 15 residues in the CDR3. Germline values: CDR1 LGHDT, CDR2 YNNKEL (reference sequence). The DNA of the CDR3 is TGTGCCAGCAGCCTCCGGGCGATCTATAATTCACCCCTCCACTTT. Protein sequence: CASSLRAIYNSPLHF.

The rearrangement links TRBV5-5 to TRBJ2-2, with 10 bases aligning to TRBD1. Trimming at V came to 4 bases and at J to 7 bases, leaving 16 bases not matched to a gene. The CDR3 loop spans 18 amino acids. Per the germline V gene, CDR1 is SGHKS and CDR2 is YYEKEE (reference sequence). The CDR3 reads CASSQTDRGLKADGELFF. Here the CDR3 DNA reads TGTGCCAGCAGCCAAACGGACAGGGGGTTGAAGGCTGACGGGGAGCTGTTTTTT.

This clonotype was counted at least ten times. CDR3 residues: CASSTTPGAAQHF. CDR3 nucleotides: TGTGCCAGCAGCACGACACCGGGGGCGGCCCAGCATTTT. V and J are TRBV6-6 and TRBJ1-5, with D possibly TRBD1 on 6 matching bases. V was pared by 6 bases and J by 11 bases, with 17 bases between. CDR1 and CDR2 (germline): MNHNY, SVGAGI (reference sequence). The CDR3 extends over 13 amino acids.

There are many counts of this clonotype. The genes are TRBV25-1 and TRBJ1-5; D unclear. Looked up from germline, CDR1 is MGHDK and CDR2 is SYGVNS. This CDR3 spans 15 amino acids. The V end lost 2 bases, the J end lost 4 bases, and 12 bases lay between the germline ends. The CDR3 spells CASSETSGENQPQHF. The CDR3 nucleotides are TGTGCCAGCAGTGAAACCAGTGGGGAAAATCAGCCCCAGCATTTT.

This clonotype has at least ten counts. The chain is built from TRBV7-2 and TRBJ2-1; D is possibly TRBD1 (5 bases). This CDR3 spans 15 amino acids. Germline-derived CDR1 and CDR2 are SGHTA and FQGNSA. V was pared by 2 bases and J by 0 bases, with 8 bases between. CDR3 nucleotides: TGTGCCAGCAGCTTAAGCAGGGACTCCTACAATGAGCAGTTCTTC. This translates into CASSLSRDSYNEQFF.

This clonotype has a count of ten or more. V is TRBV11-2 and J is TRBJ1-2; D call uncertain. From germline, CDR1 is SGHAT and CDR2 FQNNGV. Trimming shortened V by 0 bases and J by 4 bases, and 3 bases separated the two germline ends. CDR3 length equals 12 residues. In DNA form, the CDR3 reads TGTGCCAGCAGCTTAGAAGCCTATGGCTACACCTTC. Protein sequence: CASSLEAYGYTF. Full variable domain (rest looked up from reference TRBV11-2 and TRBJ1-2): EAGVAQSPRYKIIEKRQSVAFWCNPISGHATLYWYQQILGQGPKLLIQFQNNGVVDDSQLPKDRFSAERLKGVDSTLKIQPAKLEDSAVYLCASSLEAYGYTFGSGTRLTVV.

There are many counts of this clonotype. The chain links TRBV7-6 to TRBJ1-1; a possible D gene is TRBD1 (5 bases). Germline V lookup: CDR1 SGHVS, CDR2 FNYEAQ. The CDR3 length is 14 residues. Trimming cost V 4 bases and J 0 bases, with 9 bases left between them. The DNA for the CDR3 is TGTGCCAGCAGCTCGGGACTTATGAACACTGAAGCTTTCTTT. It translates to CASSSGLMNTEAFF.

The sample holds many counts of this clonotype. The chain employs TRBV7-2 and TRBJ2-7; no reliable D call. Trimming left V 2 bases short and J 0 bases short, with 8 bases between. CDR3 length equals 14 residues. CDR1 is SGHTA and CDR2 is FQGNSA in the germline V gene. The DNA of the CDR3 is TGTGCCAGCAGCTTAAAGGGCAGCTCCTACGAGCAGTACTTC. Its translation is CASSLKGSSYEQYF.

This clonotype was counted at least ten times. The chain carries TRBV7-9 and TRBJ2-1; 9 nucleotides agree with TRBD2. The CDR3 loop spans 14 amino acids. Germline values: CDR1 SEHNR, CDR2 FQNEAQ (reference sequence). V gave up 10 bases and J gave up 0 bases; unmatched junction bases: 4. The CDR3, as DNA: TGTGCCATTAAAGCGGGAGGCTCCTACAATGAGCAGTTCTTC. Its protein product is CAIKAGGSYNEQFF.

This CDR3 is CASSRVGATEAFF. The DNA of the CDR3 is TGTGCCAGCAGCCGGGTAGGGGCCACTGAAGCTTTCTTT. V and J are TRBV5-4 and TRBJ1-1; D perhaps matches TRBD1 (5 bases). The CDR3 is made up of 13 amino acids. Germline V CDR1 and CDR2: SGHNT, YYREEE (reference sequence). The germline V and J ends were trimmed by 4 bases and 4 bases, with 11 bases remaining between them.

The CDR3 sequence: CASSSRGSYGYTF. In nucleotides, the CDR3 is TGTGCCAGCAGCTCCAGGGGATCCTATGGCTACACCTTC. The V gene is TRBV9, the J gene TRBJ1-2, with D maybe TRBD1 (6 bases). CDR1 SGDLS and CDR2 YYNGEE come from the germline V gene. This CDR3 is built from 13 residues. V was pared by 4 bases and J by 4 bases, with 11 bases between.

This clonotype has ten or more counts. J is TRBJ2-1 and V is TRBV12-5; 14 nucleotides align to TRBD2. Trimming cost V 5 bases and J 0 bases; bases outside gene matches: 18. This CDR3 spans 22 amino acids. Per germline, CDR1 LGHNT and CDR2 FRNRAP. The CDR3 region is CASGGTPRTSGGYRSSYNEQFF. In DNA form, the CDR3 reads TGTGCTAGTGGTGGTACACCCAGGACTAGCGGGGGGTACAGAAGCTCCTACAATGAGCAGTTCTTC.

This chain joins TRBV6-2 or TRBV6-3 and TRBJ1-5; D gene uncertain. Germline V lookup: CDR1 MNHEY, CDR2 SVGEGT. Trimming shortened V by 7 bases and J by 5 bases, and 21 bases separated the two germline ends. The CDR3 totals 16 residues. The CDR3 loop is CASTPADVRGYQPQHF. DNA for the CDR3: TGTGCCAGCACCCCCGCTGATGTCCGTGGGTATCAGCCCCAGCATTTT.

This chain connects TRBV20-1 to TRBJ2-7, with D perhaps matching TRBD1 (5 bases). From germline, CDR1 is DFQATT and CDR2 SNEGSKA (reference sequence). The CDR3 totals 13 residues. The V end lost 6 bases, the J end lost 2 bases, and 14 bases lay between the germline ends. CDR3 bases: TGCAGTGCAAGAAGGACATCTACCTACGAGCAGTACTTC. It encodes CSARRTSTYEQYF.

This rearrangement joins TRBV20-1 to TRBJ2-1, with 11 bases matching TRBD2. CDR1 is DFQATT, CDR2 SNEGSKA, per germline (reference sequence). V dropped 4 bases and J dropped 5; count of bases not matched to a gene: 7. This CDR3 region has 15 residues. DNA of the CDR3: TGCAGTGCTATATTTAGCGGGAGGGCAAACAATGAGCAGTTCTTC. It specifies CSAIFSGRANNEQFF.

This clonotype was detected only a few times. The rearrangement joins TRBV4-1 to TRBJ1-2; no firm D call. V dropped 3 bases and J dropped 0 bases, with 8 bases sitting between them. CDR1 MGHRA and CDR2 YSYEKL come from the germline V gene. This CDR3 spans 14 amino acids. The CDR3 sequence is CASSQAAANYGYTF. The CDR3 nucleotides are TGCGCCAGCAGCCAGGCGGCCGCTAACTATGGCTACACCTTC.